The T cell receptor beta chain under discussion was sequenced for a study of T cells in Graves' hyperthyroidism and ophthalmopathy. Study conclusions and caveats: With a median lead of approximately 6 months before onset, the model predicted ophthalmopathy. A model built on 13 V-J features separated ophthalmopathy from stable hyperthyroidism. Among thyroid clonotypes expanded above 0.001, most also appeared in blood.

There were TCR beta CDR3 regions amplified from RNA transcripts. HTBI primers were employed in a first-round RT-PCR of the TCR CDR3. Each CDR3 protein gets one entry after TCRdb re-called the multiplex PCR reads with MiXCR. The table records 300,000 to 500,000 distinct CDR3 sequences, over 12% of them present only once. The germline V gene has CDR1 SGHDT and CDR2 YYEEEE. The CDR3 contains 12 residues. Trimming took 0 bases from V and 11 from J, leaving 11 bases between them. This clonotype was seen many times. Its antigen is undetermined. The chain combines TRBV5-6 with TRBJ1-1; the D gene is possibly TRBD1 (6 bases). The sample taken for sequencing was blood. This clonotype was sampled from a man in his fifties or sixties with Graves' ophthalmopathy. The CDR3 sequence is CASSLVRGRAFF. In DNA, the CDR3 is TGTGCCAGCAGCTTGGTCAGGGGTCGTGCTTTCTTT.